This entry describes one T cell receptor (beta chain). What it binds is not known. Germline values: CDR1 SEHNR, CDR2 FQNEAQ (reference sequence). J lost 3 bases, V lost 0 bases, and 7 bases had no gene match. The CDR3 totals 17 residues. Healthy bone marrow donors made up the cohort. The source of the sample is a study of cytomegalovirus exposure and HLA in healthy donors. Study-wide results and limits: Reports indicated that the classifier achieved high specificity and sensitivity in diagnosing cytomegalovirus status.

The PCR used 60 Vbeta and 13 Jbeta primers. The table came from immunoSEQ multiplex PCR; TCRdb's copy has only in-frame clones and leaves some out. Of 100,000 to 150,000 clones detected, about 81% appear once; the ten largest clones hold 5.9%. The V and J genes are TRBV7-9 and TRBJ1-5; 8 bases are shared with TRBD1. This clonotype originated in a woman aged 40-49 years in good health and CMV-seropositive. Sequencing was done on a sample of PBMCs. The CDR3 is CASSLARTGMDNQPQHF. The CDR3 region has the DNA TGTGCCAGCAGCTTAGCCAGGACAGGGATGGACAATCAGCCCCAGCATTTT.